One and the same sample provided the 13 T cell receptor beta chains below, sequenced in a study of blood T cells in healthy people across ages. With a J-beta primer mix and a sample-barcoded 5' primer, a second PCR ran about 7 to 11 cycles. Using its own MiXCR run on the 5' RACE reads, TCRdb lists one record per CDR3 protein. The table shows 760,000 or so distinct CDR3 sequences, with around 25% occurring only once. These data are also associated with another study on T cells of mothers and their children.

The sample comprised blood. Every receptor here comes from a boy younger than 18 in good health.

This chain links TRBV20-1 with TRBJ2-3; 10 positions match TRBD2. Germline loops: CDR1 DFQATT, CDR2 SNEGSKA (reference sequence). V was pared by 5 bases and J by 4 bases, with 12 bases of the junction left unmatched. The CDR3 totals 16 residues. DNA for the CDR3: TGCAGTGCTGGCACCGCCTCGGGACTAGCGTCAGATACGCAGTATTTT. Protein: CSAGTASGLASDTQYF.

With respect to this clonotype: A read error may account for a junction end that differs from germline. The chain couples TRBV6-5 to TRBJ2-3, with 7 nucleotides matching TRBD1. This CDR3 has 14 residues. Germline V gene sequence: CDR1 MNHEY, CDR2 SVGAGI. The CDR3 loop is CASSRQGSTDTRYF. CDR3 nucleotide sequence: TGTGCCAGCAGTAGACAGGGTAGCACAGATACGCGGTATTTT.

V gene TRBV9 combines with J gene TRBJ2-2; 7 bases line up with TRBD2. There are 20 residues in the CDR3. The junction had 16 bases not matched to a gene; V was cut back by 2 bases and J by 0 bases. The germline gives CDR1 SGDLS, CDR2 YYNGEE. The CDR3 sequence is CASSVRAGTTLPANTGELFF. CDR3 DNA sequence: TGTGCCAGCAGCGTGAGGGCCGGGACTACTTTACCCGCGAACACCGGGGAGCTGTTTTTT.

This clonotype was found a few times. This sequence joins TRBV9 and TRBJ2-7; the D gene is possibly TRBD1 (6 bases). V was pared by 2 bases and J by 3 bases, with 15 bases between. The length of the CDR3 is 15 residues. Germline CDR1 SGDLS, CDR2 YYNGEE. CDR3 nucleotides: TGTGCCAGCAGCGTTAGGGCAGGGGCTTTCTACGAGCAGTACTTC. Translating it yields CASSVRAGAFYEQYF.

This clonotype has ten or more counts. The junction and the germline gene differ at one end; a read error may be behind it. The chain carries TRBV3-1 and TRBJ2-7, with unresolved D. The CDR3 covers 13 residues. In germline, CDR1 is LGHDT, CDR2 YNNKEL (reference sequence). CDR3 DNA: TGCGCCAGCAGCCAAGGGTACTCCTACGAGCAGTACTTC. Translation gives CASSQGYSYEQYF.

V and J are TRBV2 and TRBJ2-5, with 10 bases that match TRBD2. There are 13 residues in the CDR3. The ends lost 8 bases at V and 3 bases at J; junction bases unmatched: 3. Germline assignment: CDR1 SNHLY and CDR2 FYNNEI. The CDR3 loop is CASGLAVKETQYF. The CDR3 DNA reads TGTGCCAGCGGACTAGCGGTAAAAGAGACCCAGTACTTC.

The chain joins TRBV2 to TRBJ2-3, with 11 bases that match TRBD2. CDR1 and CDR2 (germline): SNHLY, FYNNEI. The CDR3 length is 13 residues. With V trimmed by 9 bases and J by 3 bases, 2 bases remained unmatched. CDR3 DNA sequence: TGTGCCAGGACTAGCGGGATGACAGATACGCAGTATTTT. It specifies CARTSGMTDTQYF. Drawing the rest from reference TRBV2 and TRBJ2-3, the complete variable domain is EPEVTQTPSHQVTQMGQEVILRCVPISNHLYFYWYRQILGQKVEFLVSFYNNEISEKSEIFDDQFSVERPDGSNFTLKIRSTKLEDSAMYFCARTSGMTDTQYFGPGTRLTVL.

The chain joins TRBV5-1 to TRBJ2-5; 8 bases match TRBD1. Germline values: CDR1 SGHRS, CDR2 YFSETQ. This CDR3 is built from 13 residues. V was clipped by 6 bases and J by 5 bases; unmatched bases: 6. The CDR3 region is CASKPGGAETQYF. DNA of the CDR3: TGCGCCAGCAAGCCAGGGGGCGCGGAGACCCAGTACTTC.

The chain couples TRBV6-6 to TRBJ1-1; 9 positions match TRBD1. Germline-derived CDR1 and CDR2 are MNHNY and SVGAGI (reference sequence). Unmatched junction bases numbered 4, after V lost 7 bases and J lost 10 bases. This CDR3 has 11 residues. The DNA for the CDR3 is TGTGCCAGCACTATGGACAGGGGAGCTTTCTTT. Its protein product is CASTMDRGAFF.

This chain links TRBV3-1 with TRBJ2-1; D gene uncertain. Germline CDR1 and CDR2: LGHDT and YNNKEL (reference sequence). There are 14 residues in the CDR3. Trimming took off 0 bases at V and 3 bases at J, with 6 bases between the two ends. The CDR3 DNA sequence: TGTGCCAGCAGCCAAGATCAGAGCTACAATGAGCAGTTCTTC. Encoded protein: CASSQDQSYNEQFF.

This clonotype was seen repeatedly, ten times or more. The V and J genes are TRBV27 and TRBJ2-1; D is unclear. Germline CDR1 MNHEY, CDR2 SMNVEV (reference sequence). The CDR3 covers 11 residues. The V gene lost 6 bases and the J gene lost 9 bases, with 9 bases spanning the gap. The CDR3 DNA follows: TGTGCCAGCAGCTTAGGTAGTGAGCAGTTCTTC. This gives the protein CASSLGSEQFF.

This clonotype has only a few counts. The chain links TRBV9 to TRBJ2-3; D may be TRBD1 (7 bases). The CDR3 has 15 amino acids. With 4 bases removed from V and 1 base from J, the gap between germline ends came to 13 bases. From germline, CDR1 is SGDLS and CDR2 YYNGEE. CDR3 loop: CASSLEGAGTDTQYF. The CDR3 nucleotides are TGTGCCAGCAGCTTGGAGGGGGCTGGCACAGATACGCAGTATTTT.

This clonotype was counted only a few times. The chain recombines TRBV29-1 with TRBJ2-7; D remains ambiguous. V was shortened by 4 bases and J by 4 bases, with 11 bases between the two germline ends. CDR3 length: 12 residues. Germline values: CDR1 SQVTM, CDR2 ANQGSEA. CDR3: CSVADPGYEQYF. CDR3 coding DNA: TGCAGCGTTGCCGACCCAGGATACGAGCAGTACTTC.